This T cell receptor beta chain comes out of a study of CD8 T cells in Susac syndrome. Roughly 0.5 to 1 ug RNA was reverse transcribed with random hexamers. The immunoSEQ assay covered 54 Vbeta and 13 Jbeta segments for CDR3. TCRdb analysed the immunoSEQ multiplex PCR reads with MiXCR anew, one entry per CDR3 protein. This table has some 450,000 distinct CDR3 sequences, more than 80% appearing once. Germline assignment: CDR1 MNHEY and CDR2 SVGAGI. CDR3 size: 15 residues. The ends were cut back, 6 bases at V and 1 base at J, with 13 bases in the middle. Sequencing of TCR beta was performed on blood CD8+ T cells and on blood CD4+ T cells.

The sequencing input was CD8+ T cells from PBMCs. The receptor was isolated from a human donor with multiple sclerosis. The chain recombines TRBV6-5 with TRBJ2-4; maybe TRBD2 (5 bases). CDR3 coding DNA: TGTGCCAGCAGCCCAGGACTGCAGGCCAAAAACATTCAGTACTTC. Translating gives CASSPGLQAKNIQYF.